One sample yielded the 25 T cell receptor beta chains listed below, sequenced in a study of response to subunit inactivated influenza vaccine. TCRdb processed the RT-PCR reads anew with MiXCR; each CDR3 protein has one entry. This sample carries about half a million distinct CDR3 sequences, 25% of them seen once, and the ten largest clones take 1.9%. Sequencing was performed on CD4+ T cells sorted from PBMCs, taken 5 to 6 days after vaccination. These receptors came from a man in his fifties or sixties who received an inactivated influenza vaccine.

This clonotype was observed a handful of times. The rearrangement links TRBV6-2 or TRBV6-3 to TRBJ2-5; 13 bases fit TRBD2. The V segment lost 5 bases and the J segment 3 bases; nucleotides outside the gene matches: 9. The CDR3 covers 17 residues. The germline V gene encodes CDR1 MNHEY and CDR2 SVGEGT. CDR3 loop: CASSPFPGLAGEETQYF. CDR3 coding DNA: TGTGCCAGCAGTCCCTTCCCTGGACTAGCGGGGGAAGAGACCCAGTACTTC.

The rearrangement links TRBV5-1 to TRBJ2-3, with D unclear. There are 13 residues in the CDR3. Germline V lookup: CDR1 SGHRS, CDR2 YFSETQ. The germline V and J ends were trimmed by 2 bases and 6 bases, with 10 bases remaining between them. The CDR3 DNA follows: TGCGCCAGCAGCTTTTTATCTGCGGATACGCAGTATTTT. Its translation: CASSFLSADTQYF.

V usage is TRBV5-5 and J usage is TRBJ1-2; the match to TRBD1 covers 7 bases. In germline, CDR1 is SGHKS, CDR2 YYEKEE (reference sequence). The CDR3 length is 15 residues. The junction had 8 bases not matched to a gene; V was cut back by 5 bases and J by 1 base. DNA of the CDR3: TGTGCCAGCAGTCCCGGGACAGACCTTAACTATGGCTACACCTTC. Translation: CASSPGTDLNYGYTF.

This chain joins TRBV4-2 and TRBJ2-3; D is perhaps TRBD2 (6 bases). Germline CDR1 and CDR2: LGHNA and YNFKEQ. This CDR3 region has 20 residues. V was pared by 3 bases and J by 0 bases, with 25 bases between. The CDR3 protein is CASSQRGRVGGLRSTDTQYF. CDR3 coding DNA: TGTGCCAGCAGCCAGAGAGGGCGGGTCGGGGGTTTGCGGAGCACAGATACGCAGTATTTT.

In DNA, the CDR3 is TGTGCCAGCAGCAAACTAGCGGGTATCTCCTACGAGCAGTACTTC. The encoded protein is CASSKLAGISYEQYF. The chain recombines TRBV6-2 or TRBV6-3 with TRBJ2-7; 9 bases map to TRBD2. The CDR3 is 15 residues long. With V trimmed by 6 bases and J by 0 bases, 6 bases remained unmatched. Germline CDR1 and CDR2: MNHEY and SVGEGT.

CDR3 nucleotide sequence: TGTGCCAGCAGCTTAGAAAGGGTCCATGAGCAGTTCTTC. Encoded protein: CASSLERVHEQFF. This sequence joins TRBV7-2 and TRBJ2-1; D remains unclear. This CDR3 is built from 13 residues. Germline V CDR1 and CDR2: SGHTA, FQGNSA. V was shortened by 1 base and J by 8 bases, with 9 bases between the two germline ends.

This clonotype showed up just a few times. This chain connects TRBV12-3 or TRBV12-4 to TRBJ1-4; the match to TRBD1 covers 7 bases. The CDR3 spans 15 residues. The J segment lost 4 bases and the V segment lost 6 bases, leaving 8 bases of the junction unmatched. CDR3 nucleotides: TGTGCCAGCAGCGGGACAGCAGGAATTAATGAAAAACTGTTTTTT. This codes for CASSGTAGINEKLFF.

This clonotype has only a few counts. The chain combines TRBV15 with TRBJ2-2; D is unresolved. Trimming stripped 0 bases from V and 8 bases from J, with 4 bases between. CDR1 and CDR2 from the germline V gene are LNHNV and YYDKDF (reference sequence). The CDR3 is made up of 12 amino acids. CDR3 residues: CATSRERGELFF. In DNA form, the CDR3 reads TGTGCCACCAGCAGAGAGAGGGGGGAGCTGTTTTTT. Variable domain in full (rest from reference TRBV15 and TRBJ2-2): DAMVIQNPRYQVTQFGKPVTLSCSQTLNHNVMYWYQQKSSQAPKLLFHYYDKDFNNEADTPDNFQSRRPNTSFCFLDIRSPGLGDTAMYLCATSRERGELFFGEGSRLTVL.

The count of this clonotype is one. The genes are TRBV5-1 and TRBJ2-3; 12 nucleotides line up with TRBD2. The CDR3 covers 17 residues. Germline CDR1 reads SGHRS; CDR2 reads YFSETQ. V gave up 2 bases and J gave up 2 bases; unmatched junction bases: 6. DNA for the CDR3: TGCGCCAGCAGCTTAAGACTAGCGGGAGCCTTCACAGATACGCAGTATTTT. Translated, it gives CASSLRLAGAFTDTQYF.

The gene calls are TRBV29-1 and TRBJ2-7; TRBD1 aligns across 9 bases. This CDR3 contains 12 residues. CDR1 is SQVTM and CDR2 is ANQGSEA in the germline V gene. The J segment lost 6 bases and the V segment lost 7 bases, leaving 7 bases of the junction unmatched. CDR3 protein: CSAAGQGGEQYF. The CDR3 region has the DNA TGCAGCGCCGCGGGACAGGGAGGCGAGCAGTACTTC.

The V gene is TRBV5-1, the J gene TRBJ2-7, with 8 nucleotides matching TRBD1. Trimming at V came to 3 bases and at J to 4 bases, leaving 9 bases not matched to a gene. CDR1 is SGHRS and CDR2 is YFSETQ in the germline V gene. The CDR3 consists of 15 residues. The CDR3 reads CASSSSGTGVYEQYF. The CDR3 nucleotides are TGCGCCAGCAGCTCTTCCGGGACAGGTGTTTACGAGCAGTACTTC.

The rearrangement joins TRBV5-1 to TRBJ2-7; D is ambiguous. Deletions cut 2 bases from V and 6 bases from J, with 15 bases between. CDR3 length: 14 amino acids. The germline CDR1 and CDR2 sequences are SGHRS and YFSETQ. The chain's CDR3 is CASSFQGEKAEQYF. The CDR3 DNA reads TGCGCCAGCAGCTTCCAAGGAGAGAAAGCCGAGCAGTACTTC.

CDR3 protein: CASSTGTSGYQETQYF. The CDR3 coding sequence is TGTGCCAGCAGTACCGGGACTAGCGGGTACCAAGAGACCCAGTACTTC. V is TRBV6-2 or TRBV6-3 and J is TRBJ2-5; 12 bases match TRBD2. The V gene's germline CDR1 is MNHEY and CDR2 SVGEGT. CDR3 length: 16 residues. J was trimmed by 0 bases and V by 5 bases; bases with no gene match: 4.

This clonotype was recorded many times. The genes are TRBV28 and TRBJ2-5; 7 bases map to TRBD1. The junction had 5 bases not matched to a gene; V was cut back by 2 bases and J by 5 bases. Germline lookup yields CDR1 MDHEN and CDR2 SYDVKM. This CDR3 is built from 14 residues. The CDR3 region is CASSLRDSGETQYF. For the CDR3, the DNA is TGTGCCAGCAGTTTACGGGACAGTGGGGAGACCCAGTACTTC.

The V call is TRBV7-2, the J call TRBJ1-2; tentatively, D is TRBD1 (5 bases). V lost 2 bases and J 0 bases, leaving 10 bases between the germline ends. CDR1 is SGHTA and CDR2 is FQGNSA in the germline V gene. The CDR3 length is 15 residues. The CDR3 bases are TGTGCCAGCAGCTTAAGCAGGGATACTAACTATGGCTACACCTTC. It encodes CASSLSRDTNYGYTF. The full variable domain, its missing parts supplied by reference TRBV7-2 and TRBJ1-2, is GAGVSQSPSNKVTEKGKDVELRCDPISGHTALYWYRQSLGQGLEFLIYFQGNSAPDKSGLPSDRFSAERTGGSVSTLTIQRTQQEDSAVYLCASSLSRDTNYGYTFGSGTRLTVV.

In this sample, this clonotype turned up a few times. The chain combines TRBV12-3 or TRBV12-4 with TRBJ1-1, with 8 bases matching TRBD1. This CDR3 is built from 15 residues. J lost 0 bases, V lost 4 bases, and 4 bases had no gene match. The CDR3 protein is CASSSTGGMNTEAFF. For the CDR3, the DNA is TGTGCCAGCAGTTCAACAGGGGGGATGAACACTGAAGCTTTCTTT.

The sample holds a few counts of this clonotype. The V gene is TRBV23-1, the J gene TRBJ2-3; D is unclear. TRBV23-1 is an ORF, and what it does is uncertain. The CDR3 is 17 residues long. V gave up 4 bases and J gave up 1 base, with 18 bases separating them. CDR3 in DNA: TGCGCCAGCAGTCTCACCGGGCACCTCCTACGCACAGATACGCAGTATTTT. Residues: CASSLTGHLLRTDTQYF.

This clonotype turned up a few times. This sequence joins TRBV5-5 and TRBJ1-2; 7 bases match TRBD1. V gave up 4 bases and J gave up 0 bases; unmatched junction bases: 6. Germline CDR1 reads SGHKS; CDR2 reads YYEKEE (reference sequence). The CDR3 consists of 15 residues. The CDR3: CASSISTGSNYGYTF. The CDR3, as DNA: TGTGCCAGCAGCATCTCGACAGGGTCTAACTATGGCTACACCTTC. Full variable domain (remainder filled in from reference TRBV5-5 and TRBJ1-2): DAGVTQSPTHLIKTRGQQVTLRCSPISGHKSVSWYQQVLGQGPQFIFQYYEKEERGRGNFPDRFSARQFPNYSSELNVNALLLGDSALYLCASSISTGSNYGYTFGSGTRLTVV.

This clonotype has only one observation. The chain combines TRBV20-1 with TRBJ2-1; TRBD1 aligns across 7 bases. This CDR3 is built from 14 residues. Germline V gene data show CDR1 as DFQATT and CDR2 as SNEGSKA (reference sequence). V dropped 7 bases and J dropped 8; count of bases not matched to a gene: 14. The chain's CDR3 is CSVPTGLITDEQFF. CDR3 DNA: TGCAGTGTCCCGACAGGGTTGATAACGGATGAGCAGTTCTTC.

A few counts support this clonotype. The chain carries TRBV5-1 and TRBJ2-1, with D hard to call. The CDR3 has 17 residues. Trimming cost V 3 bases and J 4 bases, with 20 bases left between them. The germline gives CDR1 SGHRS, CDR2 YFSETQ. Here the CDR3 reads CASSYDAGGVGYNEQFF. In nucleotides, the CDR3 is TGCGCCAGCAGCTATGATGCCGGCGGTGTGGGTTACAATGAGCAGTTCTTC.

This clonotype was counted only a few times. V is TRBV5-1 and J is TRBJ2-3, with 7 bases that match TRBD2. Per the germline V gene, CDR1 is SGHRS and CDR2 is YFSETQ. There are 17 residues in the CDR3. Germline trimming cut 4 bases from V and 1 base from J; bases unmatched to any gene: 12. Written as DNA, the CDR3 is TGCGCCAGCAGCCTGTTGGGTTCGGCGGGGGGCACAGATACGCAGTATTTT. Residues: CASSLLGSAGGTDTQYF.

This clonotype was counted between two and nine times. The rearrangement links TRBV7-2 to TRBJ2-1; TRBD2 might be the D (6 bases). Germline V gene data show CDR1 as SGHTA and CDR2 as FQGNSA. The V end was cut by 2 bases, the J end by 0 bases, with 29 bases between. The CDR3 spans 22 residues. DNA for the CDR3: TGTGCCAGCAGCTTATTATTAGGCAGCGGGTTCTCCGGACTTAGCTCCTACAATGAGCAGTTCTTC. This translates into CASSLLLGSGFSGLSSYNEQFF.

The chain recombines TRBV5-6 with TRBJ2-7; no clear D gene. The germline V gene has CDR1 SGHDT and CDR2 YYEEEE. Trimming took 4 bases from V and 4 from J, leaving 9 bases between them. The CDR3 runs to 12 residues. CDR3 nucleotide sequence: TGTGCCAGCAGCATGCAGAGATACGAGCAGTACTTC. Translation gives CASSMQRYEQYF. The full variable domain, its missing parts supplied by reference TRBV5-6 and TRBJ2-7, is DAGVTQSPTHLIKTRGQQVTLRCSPKSGHDTVSWYQQALGQGPQFIFQYYEEEERQRGNFPDRFSGHQFPNYSSELNVNALLLGDSALYLCASSMQRYEQYFGPGTRLTVT.

This chain joins TRBV15 and TRBJ2-4; D call uncertain. Germline V gene sequence: CDR1 LNHNV, CDR2 YYDKDF (reference sequence). V was pared by 0 bases and J by 1 base, with 16 bases between. The CDR3 has 18 amino acids. Written as DNA, the CDR3 is TGTGCCACCAGCAGAGACCCCATCAGGAAGCTCGCCAAAAACATTCAGTACTTC. It translates to CATSRDPIRKLAKNIQYF.

The chain carries TRBV14 and TRBJ2-7, with 7 bases aligning to TRBD1. Germline V gene sequence: CDR1 SGHDN, CDR2 FVKESK. This CDR3 has 15 residues. Trimming took 5 bases from V and 5 from J; bases not matched to a gene: 12. This CDR3 is CASSTQTGWQNEQYF. In DNA, the CDR3 is TGTGCCAGCAGCACTCAGACAGGGTGGCAGAACGAGCAGTACTTC.